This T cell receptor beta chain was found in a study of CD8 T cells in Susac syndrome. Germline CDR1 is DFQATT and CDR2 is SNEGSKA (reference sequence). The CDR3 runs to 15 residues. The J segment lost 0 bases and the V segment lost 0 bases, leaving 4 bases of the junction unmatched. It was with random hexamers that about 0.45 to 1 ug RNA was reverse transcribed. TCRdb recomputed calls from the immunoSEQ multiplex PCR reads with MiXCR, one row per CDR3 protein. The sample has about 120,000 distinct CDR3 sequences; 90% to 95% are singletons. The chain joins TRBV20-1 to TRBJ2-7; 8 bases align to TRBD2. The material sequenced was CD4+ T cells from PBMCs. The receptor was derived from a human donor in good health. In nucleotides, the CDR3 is TGCAGTGCTAGAGACTCGACTAGCGACTCCTACGAGCAGTACTTC. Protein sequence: CSARDSTSDSYEQYF.